The 20 T cell receptor beta chains below were found in one sample sequenced in a study of cytomegalovirus exposure and HLA in healthy donors. The primer mix had 60 Vbeta and 13 Jbeta primers. The assay was immunoSEQ multiplex PCR, and TCRdb's table has in-frame clones only and misses some. The repertoire holds 80,000 to 130,000 clones, approximately 82% seen once, with about 1.2% in the top ten. Sequenced: PBMCs. Receptor source: a woman younger than 30 in good health and CMV-seronegative.

This sequence joins TRBV4-1 and TRBJ1-6; D perhaps matches TRBD1 (5 bases). V dropped 0 bases and J dropped 7 bases, with 13 bases sitting between them. From germline, CDR1 is MGHRA and CDR2 YSYEKL. This CDR3 has 16 amino acids. The CDR3 DNA reads as TGCGCCAGCAGCCAAGATCCGCCAGGGCGAAATTCACCCCTCCACTTT. Encoded protein: CASSQDPPGRNSPLHF.

This clone appeared a single time. V and J are TRBV6-1 and TRBJ1-6; the match to TRBD1 covers 7 bases. The V gene's germline CDR1 is MNHNS and CDR2 SASEGT. The ends lost 4 bases at V and 7 bases at J; junction bases unmatched: 7. The CDR3 consists of 15 residues. CDR3 nucleotides: TGTGCCAGCAGTGCAAGGGACAGCCCCAATTCACCCCTCCACTTT. Its protein product is CASSARDSPNSPLHF.

This clone was found a few times. CDR3 sequence (DNA): TGTGCCAGCACCTTAATAGGGGGAAACATTCCCTACGAGCAGTACTTC. Residues: CASTLIGGNIPYEQYF. The J gene is TRBJ2-5, the V gene TRBV6-6; D may be TRBD1 (6 bases). The closer fit of TRBJ2-7 to the DNA end suggests the J call may be wrong. Germline V gene lookup returns CDR1 MNHNY and CDR2 SVGAGI (reference sequence). CDR3 length equals 16 residues.

This chain links TRBV19 with TRBJ2-4, with D perhaps matching TRBD1 (6 bases). The ends were cut back, 5 bases at V and 2 bases at J, with 16 bases in the middle. This CDR3 is built from 16 residues. Germline CDR1 LNHDA, CDR2 SQIVND (reference sequence). The CDR3 protein is CASSDRGGRTKNIQYF. In DNA form, the CDR3 reads TGTGCCAGTAGTGACCGTGGGGGCCGCACCAAAAACATTCAGTACTTC. Drawing the rest from reference TRBV19 and TRBJ2-4, the complete variable domain is DGGITQSPKYLFRKEGQNVTLSCEQNLNHDAMYWYRQDPGQGLRLIYYSQIVNDFQKGDIAEGYSVSREKKESFPLTVTSAQKNPTAFYLCASSDRGGRTKNIQYFGAGTRLSVL.

The V call is TRBV7-2, the J call TRBJ2-3, with D possibly TRBD2 on 6 matching bases. V was shortened by 5 bases and J by 6 bases, with 9 bases between the two germline ends. The CDR3 is made up of 12 amino acids. The V gene's germline CDR1 is SGHTA and CDR2 FQGNSA. The CDR3 sequence is CASSPGGDTQYF. CDR3 DNA: TGTGCCAGCAGCCCTGGAGGGGATACGCAGTATTTT.

The chain joins TRBV21-1 to TRBJ2-6; TRBD2 was called by the table and not checked on the DNA. TRBV21-1 corresponds to a pseudogene. The CDR3 runs to 17 residues. In DNA form, the CDR3 reads TGTGCCAGCAGCAATAGCGGGGGGGCCTCTGGGGCCAACGTCCTGACTTTC. Translating gives CASSNSGGASGANVLTF.

The chain joins TRBV7-8 to TRBJ2-1; TRBD2 agrees at 10 bases. Per germline, CDR1 SGHVS and CDR2 FQNEAQ. CDR3 length: 17 residues. V was clipped by 1 base and J by 6 bases; unmatched bases: 9. CDR3 region: CASSLVASGRGFNEQFF. For the CDR3, the DNA is TGTGCCAGCAGCTTAGTGGCTAGCGGGAGAGGTTTCAATGAGCAGTTCTTC. The full variable domain, rest sourced from reference TRBV7-8 and TRBJ2-1, is GAGVSQSPRYKVAKRGQDVALRCDPISGHVSLFWYQQALGQGPEFLTYFQNEAQLDKSGLPSDRFFAERPEGSVSTLKIQRTQQEDSAVYLCASSLVASGRGFNEQFFGPGTRLTVL.

This clone was counted a few times. The chain combines TRBV7-8 with TRBJ2-5, with 11 bases that match TRBD2. V was clipped by 1 base and J by 3 bases; unmatched bases: 1. From germline, CDR1 is SGHVS and CDR2 FQNEAQ. The CDR3 has 15 amino acids. The CDR3 DNA sequence: TGTGCCAGCAGCTTAGGGGGACTAGCGGAAGAGACCCAGTACTTC. Amino acids: CASSLGGLAEETQYF. The whole variable domain, remainder taken from reference TRBV7-8 and TRBJ2-5, is GAGVSQSPRYKVAKRGQDVALRCDPISGHVSLFWYQQALGQGPEFLTYFQNEAQLDKSGLPSDRFFAERPEGSVSTLKIQRTQQEDSAVYLCASSLGGLAEETQYFGPGTRLLVL.

This chain links TRBV18 with TRBJ2-1, with 10 bases lining up with TRBD2. The V and J ends lost 0 bases and 6 bases, in that order; junction bases with no gene match: 8. CDR1 KGHSH and CDR2 LQKENI come from the germline V gene. The CDR3 extends over 17 amino acids. The CDR3 DNA follows: TGTGCCAGCTCACCACCGAGGCTAGCGGGAGCTTCCAATGAGCAGTTCTTC. Protein: CASSPPRLAGASNEQFF.

This clone came up a few times. The V call is TRBV11-1, the J call TRBJ2-7; D not resolved. The V gene lost 5 bases and the J gene lost 4 bases, with 6 bases spanning the gap. The germline V gene has CDR1 SGHAT and CDR2 FQDESV (reference sequence). CDR3 size: 11 residues. CDR3: CASSNLYEQYF. The CDR3 DNA follows: TGTGCCAGCAGCAATCTGTACGAGCAGTACTTC.

The V gene is TRBV6-5, the J gene TRBJ2-1; 11 bases agree with TRBD2. Trimming took 2 bases from V and 7 from J; bases not matched to a gene: 7. Germline V CDR1 and CDR2: MNHEY, SVGAGI. There are 16 residues in the CDR3. In DNA form, the CDR3 reads TGTGCCAGCAGTTACCAGGCTAGCGGGAGGACTAATGAGCAGTTCTTC. It is translated as CASSYQASGRTNEQFF.

The V gene is TRBV7-9, the J gene TRBJ2-1, with a tentative D call TRBD1 (6 bases). Trimming pared 3 bases from V and 0 bases from J, leaving 12 bases between. Germline CDR1 is SEHNR and CDR2 is FQNEAQ (reference sequence). The CDR3 spans 16 residues. The CDR3 spells CASSFFTGLSYNEQFF. The CDR3 nucleotides read TGTGCCAGCAGCTTCTTTACAGGGCTCTCCTACAATGAGCAGTTCTTC. The full variable domain, in which reference TRBV7-9 and TRBJ2-1 provide the parts outside the CDR3, is DTGVSQNPRHKITKRGQNVTFRCDPISEHNRLYWYRQTLGQGPEFLTYFQNEAQLEKSRLLSDRFSAERPKGSFSTLEIQRTEQGDSAMYLCASSFFTGLSYNEQFFGPGTRLTVL.

V and J are TRBV2 and TRBJ1-1; TRBD1 is a possible D gene (6 bases). This CDR3 contains 13 residues. The germline gives CDR1 SNHLY, CDR2 FYNNEI. Trimming stripped 7 bases from V and 3 bases from J, with 12 bases between. The CDR3 sequence is CASTLAGDTEAFF. The CDR3 DNA reads TGTGCCAGCACTTTAGCAGGGGACACTGAAGCTTTCTTT.

The chain couples TRBV29-1 to TRBJ1-5, with D tentatively TRBD1 (5 bases). V dropped 5 bases and J dropped 1 base, with 12 bases sitting between them. Germline V gene data show CDR1 as SQVTM and CDR2 as ANQGSEA. The CDR3 consists of 14 residues. This chain's CDR3 is CSVLAGVSNQPQHF. The CDR3, as DNA: TGCAGCGTTTTGGCGGGGGTGAGCAATCAGCCCCAGCATTTT.

The chain combines TRBV5-1 with TRBJ2-3, with D unclear. The germline V gene has CDR1 SGHRS and CDR2 YFSETQ. V lost 2 bases to trimming and J lost 3 bases, with 10 bases between them. The length of the CDR3 is 14 residues. The chain's CDR3 is CASSLRVFTDTQYF. In nucleotides, the CDR3 is TGCGCCAGCAGCTTACGGGTGTTTACAGATACGCAGTATTTT.

This clone showed up just once. The V call is TRBV9, the J call TRBJ1-1, with D uncertain. Looked up from germline, CDR1 is SGDLS and CDR2 is YYNGEE. Trimming stripped 0 bases from V and 5 bases from J, with 8 bases between. This CDR3 region has 13 residues. CDR3 coding DNA: TGTGCCAGCAGCGTAGGCCAGTTAACTGAAGCTTTCTTT. Its protein is CASSVGQLTEAFF.

The rearrangement uses TRBV7-9 and TRBJ2-3, with 8 bases fitting TRBD2. J lost 5 bases, V lost 2 bases, and 12 bases had no gene match. This CDR3 has 17 amino acids. The germline gives CDR1 SEHNR, CDR2 FQNEAQ (reference sequence). CDR3: CASSLKDGRASVDTQYF. The CDR3 DNA follows: TGTGCCAGCAGCTTAAAAGACGGGAGGGCTTCGGTAGATACGCAGTATTTT.

The rearrangement joins TRBV28 to TRBJ1-6; no clear D. Germline V gene lookup returns CDR1 MDHEN and CDR2 SYDVKM. V was pared by 7 bases and J by 7 bases, with 14 bases between. CDR3 length: 14 residues. Here the CDR3 DNA reads TGTGCCAGCATACATTCCGGGAGAAATTCACCCCTCCACTTT. Encoded protein: CASIHSGRNSPLHF. The full variable domain, in which reference TRBV28 and TRBJ1-6 provide the parts outside the CDR3, is DVKVTQSSRYLVKRTGEKVFLECVQDMDHENMFWYRQDPGLGLRLIYFSYDVKMKEKGDIPEGYSVSREKKERFSLILESASTNQTSMYLCASIHSGRNSPLHFGNGTRLTVT.

This chain joins TRBV29-1 and TRBJ2-3, with 10 positions matching TRBD2. The junction had 15 bases not matched to a gene; V was cut back by 8 bases and J by 1 base. The CDR3 is made up of 17 amino acids. Germline loops: CDR1 SQVTM, CDR2 ANQGSEA. Here the CDR3 DNA reads TGCAGCTCCAAGAGGGTAGCGGGGGGCCAGGGCACAGATACGCAGTATTTT. It yields the protein CSSKRVAGGQGTDTQYF.

The chain uses TRBV5-5 and TRBJ2-5; the D is unclear. The V end was cut by 1 base, the J end by 1 base, with 11 bases between. The CDR3 runs to 15 residues. The germline V gene encodes CDR1 SGHKS and CDR2 YYEKEE (reference sequence). CDR3 in DNA: TGTGCCAGCAGCTTGAACAGCCTGATCCAAGAGACCCAGTACTTC. It yields the protein CASSLNSLIQETQYF.